This T cell receptor beta chain emerged from a study of T-cell memory formation after mild COVID-19. One entry per CDR3 protein results from TCRdb running MiXCR on the 5' RACE reads. The repertoire holds over 120,000 distinct CDR3 sequences, with roughly a fifth as singletons. The CDR3 spans 13 residues. V gave up 4 bases and J gave up 2 bases, with 7 bases separating them. Germline CDR1 reads SGHRS; CDR2 reads YFSETQ. There are a few counts of this clonotype. The sequence derives from an adult woman who had mild COVID-19 (a few samples of this study predate the infection). Cell type and time point are not known. The sequencing input was PBMCs or a T cell subset sorted from them (not recorded which). The rearrangement uses TRBV5-1 and TRBJ1-5, with a weak D call TRBD1 (5 bases). CDR3: CASSGGGNQPQHF. CDR3 DNA: TGCGCCAGCAGCGGAGGGGGCAATCAGCCCCAGCATTTT.